The table lists the clone carrying this T cell receptor (beta chain) with a few counts. Its antigen remains unknown. This record belongs to a study of T cell responses to AZD1222 COVID-19 vaccine. Study-level results: Spike-specific TCR breadth and depth went up after people got two AZD1222 doses.

The assay was immunoSEQ multiplex PCR, and TCRdb's table has in-frame clones only and misses some. The sample lists some 190,000 clones, over 90% seen once, with roughly 2% in the top ten. Whether given at about 4 or about 12 weeks, second doses were pooled. The clonotype originates from an adult who received the AZD1222 COVID-19 vaccine. The sample in question was peripheral blood, obtained 28 days after the second AZD1222 dose.

The CDR3 DNA sequence: TGTGCCAGCACTTCATACAGGGATACGCAGTATTTT. This sequence encodes CASTSYRDTQYF. This chain links TRBV5-6 with TRBJ2-3, with a possible D match to TRBD1 (5 bases). This CDR3 spans 12 amino acids. Per the germline V gene, CDR1 is SGHDT and CDR2 is YYEEEE. Between the trimmed V and J ends, which lost 6 bases and 6 bases, there was a span of 11 bases.